The T cell receptor beta chain under discussion was sequenced for a study of blood T cell repertoires in COVID-19. The CDR3 consists of 16 residues. V shed 7 bases and J 0 bases; nucleotides not matched to a gene: 9. Germline loops: CDR1 LGHNT, CDR2 FRNRAP. It was during active infection that Seattle patients were enrolled and then longitudinally followed. Original analysis: Estimation of nucleated cell counts relied on the amplification of reference gene primers. The repertoire was sequenced with immunoSEQ multiplex PCR; TCRdb's copy has only in-frame clones and lacks some. That table furnishes V, J and clone size, whereas the DNA furnished D and trimming. The sample lists tens of thousands of clones, 60% to 80% occurring once.

What was sequenced was peripheral blood. The origin of this receptor is a man in his 70s with COVID-19, enrolled during active disease. The gene calls are TRBV12-5 and TRBJ1-5; 7 nucleotides line up with TRBD1. The CDR3 loop reads CASALYQGGSNQPQHF. CDR3 bases: TGTGCTAGTGCCCTTTACCAGGGGGGTAGCAATCAGCCCCAGCATTTT.